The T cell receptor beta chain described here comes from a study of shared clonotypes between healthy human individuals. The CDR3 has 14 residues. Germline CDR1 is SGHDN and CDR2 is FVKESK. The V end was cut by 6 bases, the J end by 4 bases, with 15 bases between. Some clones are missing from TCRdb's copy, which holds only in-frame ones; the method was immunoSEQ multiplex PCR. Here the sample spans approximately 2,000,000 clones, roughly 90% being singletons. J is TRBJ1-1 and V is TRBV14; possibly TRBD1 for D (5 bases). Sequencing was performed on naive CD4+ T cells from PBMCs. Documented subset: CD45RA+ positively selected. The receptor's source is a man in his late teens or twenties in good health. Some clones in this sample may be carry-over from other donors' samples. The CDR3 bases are TGTGCCAGCAGACTCGGGACCGCGGTCACTGAAGCTTTCTTT. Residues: CASRLGTAVTEAFF.